Listed here are 27 T cell receptor beta chains from one sample, sequenced in a study of cytomegalovirus exposure and HLA in healthy donors. PCR amplification relied on 60 Vbeta primers (plus 13 Jbeta primers). Sequenced by immunoSEQ multiplex PCR; TCRdb stores in-frame clones only, minus some. The sample lists fewer than 200,000 clones, under 90% occurring once. Material: PBMCs. All receptors come from a male donor in good health and CMV-seronegative.

The chain recombines TRBV9 with TRBJ2-3; unclear D gene. CDR1 is SGDLS and CDR2 is YYNGEE in the germline V gene. CDR3 size: 16 residues. With 0 bases removed from V and 0 bases from J, the gap between germline ends came to 11 bases. For the CDR3, the DNA is TGTGCCAGCAGCGTAGGAGTCTTCTCAAGCACAGATACGCAGTATTTT. Translating gives CASSVGVFSSTDTQYF.

This clone has just a few counts. The J gene is TRBJ1-4, the V gene TRBV6-1; no firm D call. The germline V and J ends were trimmed by 0 bases and 8 bases, with 10 bases remaining between them. This CDR3 contains 14 residues. Germline values: CDR1 MNHNS, CDR2 SASEGT. For the CDR3, the DNA is TGTGCCAGCAGTGAAGCCAGACTCGGGGAAAAACTGTTTTTT. This gives the protein CASSEARLGEKLFF.

J is TRBJ1-1 and V is TRBV19; D may be TRBD1 (5 bases). Trimming removed 10 bases from V and 8 bases from J, with 11 bases in between. The V gene's germline CDR1 is LNHDA and CDR2 SQIVND (reference sequence). The CDR3 is 10 residues long. This CDR3 reads CATTGGEAFF. The CDR3 nucleotides read TGTGCCACCACGGGGGGAGAAGCTTTCTTT.

This chain joins TRBV19 and TRBJ1-2; TRBD1 matches at 11 bases. The CDR3 is 14 residues long. Germline CDR1 reads LNHDA; CDR2 reads SQIVND (reference sequence). J gave up 4 bases and V 7 bases, and 5 bases lay outside the gene matches. The CDR3 protein is CASTGQGAGYGYTF. The DNA for the CDR3 is TGTGCCAGTACCGGACAGGGGGCCGGCTATGGCTACACCTTC.

The chain carries TRBV7-2 and TRBJ2-7, with 8 positions matching TRBD2. After removal of 1 base from V and 2 bases from J, the junction contained 4 bases not matched to a gene. Germline-derived CDR1 and CDR2 are SGHTA and FQGNSA. The CDR3 is 15 amino acids. CDR3 sequence reads: CASSLGGTSTYEQYF. For the CDR3, the DNA is TGTGCCAGCAGCTTAGGCGGGACTAGTACCTACGAGCAGTACTTC.

The CDR3 is CASRGDTDTQYF. The DNA for the CDR3 is TGTGCCAGCAGGGGGGACACAGATACGCAGTATTTT. The chain has TRBV19 and TRBJ2-3, with D possibly being TRBD1 (7 bases). The CDR3 has 12 amino acids. Germline lookup yields CDR1 LNHDA and CDR2 SQIVND (reference sequence). The V and J ends lost 9 bases and 2 bases respectively, with 9 bases between them.

The chain is built from TRBV13 and TRBJ2-7; TRBD2 agrees at 14 bases. J was trimmed by 4 bases and V by 4 bases; bases with no gene match: 3. The CDR3 has 15 amino acids. In germline, CDR1 is PRHDT, CDR2 FYEKMQ (reference sequence). As DNA, the CDR3 is TGTGCCAGCAGCTCACGACTAGCGGGGGGGTACGAGCAGTACTTC. Translated: CASSSRLAGGYEQYF.

V and J are TRBV28 and TRBJ1-6; D may be TRBD1 (6 bases). Trimming took 3 bases from V and 11 from J, leaving 20 bases between them. This CDR3 is 16 amino acids long. Germline V gives CDR1 MDHEN, CDR2 SYDVKM. The CDR3: CASSFSPQTGKTPLHF. CDR3 DNA: TGTGCCAGCAGTTTCAGCCCCCAAACAGGGAAAACACCCCTCCACTTT.

V gene TRBV28 combines with J gene TRBJ2-7, with D perhaps matching TRBD2 (5 bases). This CDR3 region has 12 residues. Per germline, CDR1 MDHEN and CDR2 SYDVKM. V was cut by 5 bases and J by 4 bases, with 9 bases left in between. In nucleotides, the CDR3 is TGTGCCAGCAGTGTCTCGGGGTACGAGCAGTACTTC. This encodes CASSVSGYEQYF. Complete variable domain (other parts from reference TRBV28 and TRBJ2-7): DVKVTQSSRYLVKRTGEKVFLECVQDMDHENMFWYRQDPGLGLRLIYFSYDVKMKEKGDIPEGYSVSREKKERFSLILESASTNQTSMYLCASSVSGYEQYFGPGTRLTVT.

The CDR3 region is CASSSNVAVSSYNEQFF. The CDR3 DNA follows: TGTGCCAGCAGCTCCAACGTAGCGGTCAGCTCCTACAATGAGCAGTTCTTC. The genes are TRBV5-5 and TRBJ2-1, with D tentatively TRBD2 (6 bases). Looked up from germline, CDR1 is SGHKS and CDR2 is YYEKEE (reference sequence). The CDR3 has 17 residues. V lost 3 bases and J lost 0, with 16 bases in between.

The chain couples TRBV6-5 to TRBJ1-5; weak D call: TRBD1 (5 bases). The CDR3 covers 14 residues. CDR1 is MNHEY and CDR2 is SVGAGI in the germline V gene. With 6 bases removed from V and 2 bases from J, the gap between germline ends came to 11 bases. CDR3 in DNA: TGTGCCAGCAGCCGTGACAGCGGCAATCAGCCCCAGCATTTT. It encodes CASSRDSGNQPQHF.

Only a few counts were recorded for this clone. V usage is TRBV28 and J usage is TRBJ1-2, with D perhaps matching TRBD1 (5 bases). Trimming removed 7 bases from V and 8 bases from J, with 17 bases in between. The germline gives CDR1 MDHEN, CDR2 SYDVKM. The CDR3 has 13 amino acids. This chain's CDR3 is CASNPSGFGGYTF. CDR3 coding DNA: TGTGCCAGCAATCCATCAGGGTTTGGCGGCTACACCTTC.

The chain carries TRBV7-9 and TRBJ1-6; 9 bases agree with TRBD1. The CDR3 loop spans 17 amino acids. CDR1 is SEHNR and CDR2 is FQNEAQ in the germline V gene (reference sequence). Trimming removed 9 bases from V and 7 bases from J; junction bases left unmatched: 16. The CDR3 DNA follows: TGTGCCAGTGAAAATGGACAGGGGTTGGCGGTAAATTCACCCCTCCACTTT. Encoded protein: CASENGQGLAVNSPLHF. The whole variable domain, remainder taken from reference TRBV7-9 and TRBJ1-6, is DTGVSQNPRHKITKRGQNVTFRCDPISEHNRLYWYRQTLGQGPEFLTYFQNEAQLEKSRLLSDRFSAERPKGSFSTLEIQRTEQGDSAMYLCASENGQGLAVNSPLHFGNGTRLTVT.

The CDR3 loop is CARIRRPEPPGTEAFF. The CDR3 nucleotides are TGTGCCAGAATAAGACGGCCGGAACCCCCGGGCACTGAAGCTTTCTTT. The gene calls are TRBV25-1 and TRBJ1-1; no reliable D call. The CDR3 is 16 amino acids. Germline V gene lookup returns CDR1 MGHDK and CDR2 SYGVNS. With 9 bases removed from V and 4 bases from J, the gap between germline ends came to 24 bases.

The V and J genes are TRBV2 and TRBJ2-2; 11 bases fit TRBD2. The V gene end was trimmed by 7 bases and the J gene end by 4 bases; junction bases not matched to a gene: 8. Germline lookup yields CDR1 SNHLY and CDR2 FYNNEI. This CDR3 has 16 residues. CDR3 loop: CASTRQLAGATGELFF. The CDR3 bases are TGTGCCAGCACCCGCCAACTAGCGGGAGCCACCGGGGAGCTGTTTTTT.

This CDR3 reads CASSQEAGVRSYNEQFF. DNA for the CDR3: TGTGCCAGCAGCCAAGAGGCAGGGGTTCGGTCCTACAATGAGCAGTTCTTC. V gene TRBV14 combines with J gene TRBJ2-1; D possibly corresponds to TRBD1 (6 bases). V lost 0 bases to trimming and J lost 1 base, with 13 bases between them. The germline gives CDR1 SGHDN, CDR2 FVKESK. The CDR3 totals 17 residues.

The chain joins TRBV11-1 to TRBJ1-2; D perhaps matches TRBD1 (6 bases). The CDR3 contains 14 residues. The V and J ends lost 2 bases and 8 bases respectively, with 15 bases between them. Germline-derived CDR1 and CDR2 are SGHAT and FQDESV (reference sequence). CDR3 bases: TGTGCCAGCAGCTTAACAAATACAGGGTACGGCTACACCTTC. This sequence encodes CASSLTNTGYGYTF.

This chain connects TRBV7-8 to TRBJ2-7; TRBD2 is a possible D gene (6 bases). The CDR3 runs to 14 residues. Trimming removed 4 bases at V and 4 bases at J, with 14 bases between. Germline loops: CDR1 SGHVS, CDR2 FQNEAQ. CDR3 in DNA: TGTGCCAGCAGCTGGGCCGGGAGCGATTACGAGCAGTACTTC. Protein sequence: CASSWAGSDYEQYF.

J is TRBJ1-4 and V is TRBV9, with 8 nucleotides matching TRBD1. Germline trimming cut 5 bases from V and 16 bases from J; bases unmatched to any gene: 19. The CDR3 has 15 residues. CDR1 and CDR2 from the germline V gene are SGDLS and YYNGEE. CDR3 coding DNA: TGTGCCAGCAGGGCCCGGACAGGGCGACGGACGAGGAGGTTTTTT. Protein sequence: CASRARTGRRTRRFF.

CDR3 coding DNA: TGTGCCAGCAGCTTAGTTCCGGGGGGCGGGGAAAAACTGTTTTTT. Its translation is CASSLVPGGGEKLFF. V usage is TRBV7-2 and J usage is TRBJ1-4, with D perhaps TRBD1 (6 bases). The germline V gene encodes CDR1 SGHTA and CDR2 FQGNSA. Trimming cost V 1 base and J 8 bases, with 14 bases left between them. This CDR3 has 15 amino acids.

This clone has a handful of counts. The J gene is TRBJ2-1, the V gene TRBV7-3; 12 bases line up with TRBD2. The V and J ends lost 5 bases and 9 bases, in that order; junction bases with no gene match: 5. The germline CDR1 and CDR2 sequences are SGHTA and FQGTGA. CDR3 size: 14 residues. CDR3 sequence reads: CASSLAGGTVEQFF. The CDR3, as DNA: TGTGCCAGCAGCCTAGCGGGGGGGACGGTTGAGCAGTTCTTC.

The chain joins TRBV10-3 to TRBJ2-3; 10 nucleotides align to TRBD2. V shed 6 bases, J shed 0 bases, and the junction held 3 bases outside the gene matches. The CDR3 contains 15 residues. In germline, CDR1 is ENHRY, CDR2 SYGVKD. CDR3 amino acids: CAISKAGGSTDTQYF. CDR3 in DNA: TGTGCCATCAGCAAAGCGGGAGGGAGCACAGATACGCAGTATTTT.

The chain uses TRBV27 and TRBJ1-2; TRBD1 aligns across 8 bases. After removal of 1 base from V and 2 bases from J, the junction contained 3 bases not matched to a gene. Germline V gene data show CDR1 as MNHEY and CDR2 as SMNVEV (reference sequence). The CDR3 length is 15 residues. CDR3 sequence reads: CASSLFRTGNYGYTF. The CDR3 DNA reads TGTGCCAGCAGTTTATTCAGGACAGGGAACTATGGCTACACCTTC.

The V gene is TRBV7-7, the J gene TRBJ1-2; tentative D call: TRBD1 (5 bases). V was shortened by 1 base and J by 6 bases, with 12 bases between the two germline ends. The CDR3 covers 14 residues. Per germline, CDR1 SSHAT and CDR2 FNYEAQ (reference sequence). CDR3 nucleotides: TGTGCCAGCAGCTTAGATTTGGCAGGGAATGGCTACACCTTC. Protein: CASSLDLAGNGYTF.

The genes are TRBV28 and TRBJ2-3, with 15 bases aligning to TRBD2. The CDR3 sequence is 17 residues long. With V trimmed by 7 bases and J by 4 bases, 9 bases remained unmatched. Germline CDR1 MDHEN, CDR2 SYDVKM. The CDR3 reads CASKGGGLAGGSDTQYF. In nucleotides, the CDR3 is TGTGCCAGCAAAGGTGGTGGACTAGCGGGAGGGTCAGATACGCAGTATTTT. The full variable domain, with the rest looked up from reference TRBV28 and TRBJ2-3, is DVKVTQSSRYLVKRTGEKVFLECVQDMDHENMFWYRQDPGLGLRLIYFSYDVKMKEKGDIPEGYSVSREKKERFSLILESASTNQTSMYLCASKGGGLAGGSDTQYFGPGTRLTVL.

This sequence joins TRBV9 and TRBJ1-1, with a possible D match to TRBD1 (6 bases). The CDR3 is 15 residues long. Deletions cut 3 bases from V and 7 bases from J, with 19 bases between. Germline V gene data show CDR1 as SGDLS and CDR2 as YYNGEE. This CDR3 is CASSATTGRSFEAFF. Written as DNA, the CDR3 is TGTGCCAGCAGCGCAACCACAGGGCGTTCGTTTGAAGCTTTCTTT.

The V call is TRBV7-3, the J call TRBJ1-1; D might be TRBD1 (5 bases). The CDR3 contains 17 residues. V shed 2 bases and J shed 2 bases, with 18 bases lying between them. Germline lookup yields CDR1 SGHTA and CDR2 FQGTGA. In DNA form, the CDR3 reads TGTGCCAGCAGCTTAGACGGGGGAATGAGGGCAAACACTGAAGCTTTCTTT. The encoded protein is CASSLDGGMRANTEAFF.